Shown below are 11 T cell receptor beta chains from a single sample sequenced in a study of T cell responses to AZD1222 COVID-19 vaccine. Here immunoSEQ multiplex PCR was the method, and the copy in TCRdb shows in-frame clones only, minus some. The sample has about 75,000 clones, around 87% seen once. Material: peripheral blood, obtained 28 days after the second AZD1222 dose. These receptor sequences come from an adult who received the AZD1222 COVID-19 vaccine.

This clone was picked up a small number of times. The V gene is TRBV28, the J gene TRBJ1-1, with 12 bases fitting TRBD1. Germline V lookup: CDR1 MDHEN, CDR2 SYDVKM. The CDR3 runs 14 residues. V dropped 10 bases and J dropped 3; count of bases not matched to a gene: 6. The CDR3 reads CAIRGTGGYTEAFF. CDR3 sequence (DNA): TGTGCCATAAGGGGGACAGGGGGCTACACTGAAGCTTTCTTT.

This chain joins TRBV6-2 or TRBV6-3 and TRBJ2-1; D remains ambiguous. Germline V gene data show CDR1 as MNHEY and CDR2 as SVGEGT. The CDR3 totals 11 residues. The V gene lost 3 bases and the J gene lost 5 bases, with 2 bases spanning the gap. The CDR3 sequence: CASSYNNEQFF. The DNA for the CDR3 is TGTGCCAGCAGTTATAACAATGAGCAGTTCTTC.

This chain joins TRBV20-1 and TRBJ2-7; D call uncertain. Germline lookup yields CDR1 DFQATT and CDR2 SNEGSKA (reference sequence). The CDR3 has 11 amino acids. V gave up 6 bases and J gave up 3 bases, with 9 bases separating them. CDR3 amino acids: CSAPQSYEQYF. The CDR3 DNA sequence: TGCAGTGCCCCCCAGAGCTACGAGCAGTACTTC.

The chain has TRBV2 and TRBJ2-3; D could derive from TRBD1 or TRBD2 (5 bases each). V was pared by 5 bases and J by 11 bases, with 11 bases between. Germline values: CDR1 SNHLY, CDR2 FYNNEI. The CDR3 is 11 amino acids. As DNA, the CDR3 is TGTGCCAGCAGTACCAGAGGGGAGCAGTATTTT. Translating it yields CASSTRGEQYF.

The CDR3 loop is CASSQIGRNIQYF. The CDR3 DNA follows: TGTGCCAGCAGCCAAATAGGACGGAACATTCAGTACTTC. This rearrangement joins TRBV3-1 (or the pseudogene TRBV3-2) to TRBJ2-4; D unclear. There are 13 residues in the CDR3. CDR1 is LGHDT, CDR2 YNNKEL, per germline (reference sequence). V was pared by 2 bases and J by 7 bases, with 9 bases between.

The chain links TRBV15 to TRBJ1-2; D gene unclear. CDR1 is LNHNV and CDR2 is YYDKDF in the germline V gene (reference sequence). The CDR3 totals 14 residues. V lost 6 bases to trimming and J lost 8 bases, with 19 bases between them. The DNA of the CDR3 is TGTGCCACCAGTGAGGGATCTCAAGTTTGGGGCTACACCTTC. Translation: CATSEGSQVWGYTF.

The chain combines TRBV5-5 with TRBJ2-3, with 11 bases that match TRBD2. V gave up 2 bases and J gave up 2 bases; unmatched junction bases: 4. Germline V gives CDR1 SGHKS, CDR2 YYEKEE (reference sequence). The length of the CDR3 is 16 residues. CDR3 coding DNA: TGTGCCAGCAGCTTTGGGACTAGCGGAAACACAGATACGCAGTATTTT. Protein: CASSFGTSGNTDTQYF.

Only a few counts were recorded for this clone. The V and J genes are TRBV20-1 and TRBJ2-5, with TRBD2 identical over 8 bases. Germline V gene data show CDR1 as DFQATT and CDR2 as SNEGSKA (reference sequence). Unmatched junction bases numbered 4, after V lost 0 bases and J lost 13 bases. The CDR3 loop spans 11 amino acids. This CDR3 is CSAREGLVPYF. The CDR3 nucleotides read TGCAGTGCTAGAGAGGGACTAGTCCCGTACTTC.

This CDR3 reads CASSLRQEAFF. Written as DNA, the CDR3 is TGTGCCAGCAGCCTGCGACAGGAAGCTTTCTTT. The chain is built from TRBV4-2 and TRBJ1-1, with D possibly TRBD1 on 5 matching bases. The CDR3 extends over 11 amino acids. Trimming took 4 bases from V and 8 from J, leaving 8 bases between them. Germline V gene lookup returns CDR1 LGHNA and CDR2 YNFKEQ.

The chain carries TRBV7-9 and TRBJ1-3; no firm D call. Germline CDR1 SEHNR, CDR2 FQNEAQ (reference sequence). The V and J ends lost 9 bases and 2 bases respectively, with 11 bases between them. The CDR3 is 13 amino acids. The CDR3 DNA reads TGTGCCAGTGGACGGTTAGCTGGAAACACCATATATTTT. This encodes CASGRLAGNTIYF. Full variable domain (missing parts from reference TRBV7-9 and TRBJ1-3): DTGVSQNPRHKITKRGQNVTFRCDPISEHNRLYWYRQTLGQGPEFLTYFQNEAQLEKSRLLSDRFSAERPKGSFSTLEIQRTEQGDSAMYLCASGRLAGNTIYFGEGSWLTVV.

The genes are TRBV6-5 and TRBJ1-2; tentatively, D is TRBD1 (5 bases). V was clipped by 5 bases and J by 6 bases, with 19 bases between them. The CDR3 is made up of 15 amino acids. Germline values: CDR1 MNHEY, CDR2 SVGAGI. CDR3 residues: CASSPIQGSVDGYTF. The DNA of the CDR3 is TGTGCCAGCAGTCCCATTCAGGGTTCTGTCGATGGCTACACCTTC.